Sequencing of this T cell receptor (beta chain) was carried out in a study of blood T cell repertoires in COVID-19. This CDR3 has 12 amino acids. Germline V CDR1 and CDR2: GTSNPN, SVGIG (reference sequence). Here immunoSEQ multiplex PCR was the method, and the copy in TCRdb shows in-frame clones only, minus some. The sample has approximately 330,000 clones, 89% seen once. The chain is built from TRBV30 and TRBJ1-6; D is possibly TRBD1 (6 bases). This receptor was taken from a woman in her twenties or thirties who had recovered from COVID-19. Input material: PBMCs or T cells enriched from blood (not recorded which). This chain's CDR3 is CADGQNNSPLHF. CDR3 sequence (DNA): TGTGCTGACGGACAGAACAATTCACCCCTCCACTTT.